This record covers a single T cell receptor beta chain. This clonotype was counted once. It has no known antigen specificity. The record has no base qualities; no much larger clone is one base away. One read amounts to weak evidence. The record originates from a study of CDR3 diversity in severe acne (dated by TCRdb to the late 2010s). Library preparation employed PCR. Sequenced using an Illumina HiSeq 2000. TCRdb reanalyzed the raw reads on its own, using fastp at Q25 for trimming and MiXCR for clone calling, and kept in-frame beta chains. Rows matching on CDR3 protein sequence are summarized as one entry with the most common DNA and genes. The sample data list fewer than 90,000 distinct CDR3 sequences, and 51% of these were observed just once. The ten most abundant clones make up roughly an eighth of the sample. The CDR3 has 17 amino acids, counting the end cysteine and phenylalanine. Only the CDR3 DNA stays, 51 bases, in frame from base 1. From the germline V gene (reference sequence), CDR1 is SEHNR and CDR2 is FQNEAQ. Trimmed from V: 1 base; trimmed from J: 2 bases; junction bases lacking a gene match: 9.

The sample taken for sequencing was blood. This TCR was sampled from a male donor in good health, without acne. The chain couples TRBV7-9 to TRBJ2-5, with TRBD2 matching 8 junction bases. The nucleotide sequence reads TGTGCCAGCAGCTTAGGGAAACGGGGGGGCCGGCAAGAGACCCAGTACTTC. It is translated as CASSLGKRGGRQETQYF.